This T cell receptor (beta chain) was observed in a study of control samples from healthy donors and cancer patients. Measured with immunoSEQ multiplex PCR; TCRdb has only the in-frame clones, and not every one. Of hundreds of thousands of clones in the sample, approximately 90% were seen once. The sample was PBMCs. The clonotype originates from a man aged 35 to 55 with head and neck cancer.

CDR3 in DNA: TGTGCCAGCAACTTCATACCCCCCATGAACACTGAAGCTTTCTTT. Translating gives CASNFIPPMNTEAFF. The rearrangement links TRBV7-9 to TRBJ1-1; no reliable D call. CDR1 is SEHNR and CDR2 is FQNEAQ in the germline V gene (reference sequence). V was trimmed by 7 bases and J by 0 bases, leaving 15 bases between them. The CDR3 has 15 residues.